The rows below give T cell receptor beta chains drawn from one sample of a study of T cell repertoires in cytomegalovirus infection. No antigen has been assigned to these receptors. Each CDR3 protein gets one entry after TCRdb re-called the reads with MiXCR. Of about 920,000 distinct CDR3 sequences listed, around 30% are singletons. Sequenced here: cultured CD8+ T cells from PBMCs, sampled from culture after CMV antigen stimulation. The receptor set was obtained from a human donor in good health (CMV status not recorded). Some clones in this sample may be carry-over from other donors' samples. CDR3s leave out the opening cysteine and the closing phenylalanine or tryptophan. A D gene is named only where the DNA matches it firmly. Rows may omit the clone size; those that give it use once, few, many or a size class.

cdr3_aa j_call d_call clone_size v_call
SAPGSGGATDTQY TRBJ2-3 TRBD2 few TRBV20-1
SASDLKTSGGLFLDEQF TRBJ2-1 TRBD2 few TRBV20-1
TSRAHGYT TRBJ1-2 . . TRBV19
ASKQGTGTWRTGELF TRBJ2-2 . . TRBV27
ASSQGKGTSGNGLDTQY TRBJ2-3 TRBD2 . TRBV4-1
ASIPRGSGATRYNEQF TRBJ2-1 TRBD2 . TRBV19
ASTQLRRVRATGELF TRBJ2-2 . few TRBV19
ASGPPDRNTEAF TRBJ1-1 . . TRBV12-5
ASSPGTVGYT TRBJ1-2 TRBD1 . TRBV5-4
ASSLYEQGIIGGGYT TRBJ1-2 . many TRBV7-6
ASSLETEMNTEAF TRBJ1-1 . . TRBV12-3/TRBV12-4
AITLYTGELF TRBJ2-2 . once TRBV10-3
ASSQNQDRPNEKLF TRBJ1-4 . . TRBV7-9
ASSEKRQGWYEQY TRBJ2-7 . . TRBV6-1
ASSIRVSGTDTQY TRBJ2-3 . many TRBV12-3/TRBV12-4
SVGEGAREQY TRBJ2-7 . few TRBV29-1
ASNLGQGRGNEQF TRBJ2-1 TRBD1 . TRBV7-8
ASSPYPGQGKKTQY TRBJ2-5 TRBD1 . TRBV11-2
ASSDRDRGRTEAF TRBJ1-1 TRBD1 . TRBV6-2/TRBV6-3
ASSPGQGASQPQH TRBJ1-5 TRBD1 few TRBV7-8
ATPPGVTPGYT TRBJ1-2 . few TRBV6-1
ASSLKGTNFYNEQF TRBJ2-1 . . TRBV19
ASSLGEAGFGEQF TRBJ2-1 TRBD2 many TRBV7-8
ATSDYTGADTQY TRBJ2-3 TRBD1 few TRBV24-1
ASRTERLLHQPQH TRBJ1-5 . . TRBV28
ASSAELGTNRELF TRBJ2-2 . once TRBV9
ASSQDRGQGIYEQY TRBJ2-7 TRBD1 . TRBV4-1
ASSQDPLGLTEAF TRBJ1-1 . . TRBV4-1
ASSEAWTGGYSNQPQH TRBJ1-5 TRBD1 few TRBV5-6
ASNPGGETQY TRBJ2-5 . few TRBV5-4
ASSLETGDPGELF TRBJ2-2 TRBD1 few TRBV7-6
ASSIDPVEAF TRBJ1-1 . . TRBV7-9
ASSQDQGLGTEAF TRBJ1-1 . . TRBV4-2
ASSATGGWADTQY TRBJ2-3 TRBD1 few TRBV7-8
AISGAGNQPQH TRBJ1-5 . . TRBV10-3
ASSRGEAF TRBJ1-1 . . TRBV6-5
ASSSGPTDTFLGPHYGYT TRBJ1-2 . few TRBV6-1
ASSLAGVYNEQF TRBJ2-1 TRBD2 many TRBV19
ASTSWGNEQF TRBJ2-1 . many TRBV6-2/TRBV6-3
ANPGHQNYGYT TRBJ1-2 . . TRBV19
ASSLLAGTL TRBJ2-1 TRBD2 few TRBV7-9
ASSQGFGNTEAF TRBJ1-1 . many TRBV7-2
ASSLYPGGPTGELF TRBJ2-2 TRBD2 few TRBV5-5
ASSHRRTRTGELF TRBJ2-2 . few TRBV19
ASSSWDATNTGELF TRBJ2-2 . many TRBV7-6
ASSPSRSGPGELF TRBJ2-2 . . TRBV5-8
ASSLAGGLGNQPQH TRBJ1-5 . . TRBV5-6
ASSGLTGRDYGYT TRBJ1-2 . . TRBV25-1
ASSPWTSGGETQY TRBJ2-5 TRBD2 . TRBV19